A single sample is the source of the 30 T cell receptor beta chains below, sequenced in a study of blood T cell repertoires in COVID-19 (dated by TCRdb to about 2020). To prepare the library, the immunoSEQ multiplex PCR assay was applied. TCRdb obtained this table from immuneACCESS and retained in-frame rearrangements with V and J assigned. These tables miss some clones; where compared with another copy, unresolved V genes account for less than half of the shortfall, and the remainder is unexplained. The sample records 200,000 to 300,000 clones, more than 65% of which are singletons. The ten largest clones add up to roughly 7.9% of the sample. Sequences were obtained from peripheral blood. The receptors originated from a woman at least 80 years old with acute or convalescent COVID-19.

The chain combines TRBV24-1 with TRBJ1-1; TRBD1 aligns across 7 bases. CDR1 is KGHDR, CDR2 SFDVKD, per germline. The CDR3 has 13 residues. V shed 4 bases and J 11 bases; nucleotides not matched to a gene: 9. Here the CDR3 reads CATSDPSGGRAFF. The CDR3 region has the DNA TGTGCCACCAGTGACCCCTCAGGGGGACGGGCTTTCTTT.

The chain uses TRBV19 and TRBJ2-7; 8 bases line up with TRBD1. The CDR3 covers 18 residues. Germline CDR1 LNHDA, CDR2 SQIVND (reference sequence). V trimming: 1 base; J trimming: 6 bases; junction bases outside the gene matches: 17. Here the CDR3 reads CASSIVGRGHSGGGEQYF. Here the CDR3 DNA reads TGTGCCAGTAGTATAGTTGGCAGGGGGCACTCGGGCGGAGGCGAGCAGTACTTC.

This rearrangement joins TRBV9 to TRBJ2-7, with TRBD2 matching 12 bases. V lost 4 bases to trimming and J lost 3 bases; unmatched junction nucleotides: 5. The germline CDR1 and CDR2 sequences are SGDLS and YYNGEE. This CDR3 spans 15 amino acids. DNA of the CDR3: TGTGCCAGCAGCTTAAGGGGACTAGCGGGCTACGAGCAGTACTTC. As protein: CASSLRGLAGYEQYF.

The V gene is TRBV19, the J gene TRBJ2-7; D gene unclear. Deletions cut 3 bases from V and 0 bases from J, with 9 bases between. CDR1 and CDR2 (germline): LNHDA, SQIVND (reference sequence). The CDR3 has 14 amino acids. Here the CDR3 DNA reads TGTGCCAGTAGTATCATGGAGAGCTCCTACGAGCAGTACTTC. Protein: CASSIMESSYEQYF.

The rearrangement links TRBV3-1 (or the pseudogene TRBV3-2) to TRBJ2-1; tentative D call: TRBD2 (6 bases). The germline V gene encodes CDR1 LGHDT and CDR2 YNNKEL (reference sequence). CDR3 size: 14 residues. V lost 4 bases and J 7 bases, leaving 14 bases between the germline ends. The CDR3 spells CASSRSRDWNEQFF. The CDR3 nucleotides are TGTGCCAGCAGCCGGTCCCGGGACTGGAATGAGCAGTTCTTC.

The chain carries TRBV11-1 and TRBJ2-7; 8 bases agree with TRBD1. Germline V gene lookup returns CDR1 SGHAT and CDR2 FQDESV (reference sequence). With V trimmed by 3 bases and J by 5 bases, 3 bases remained unmatched. The CDR3 has 13 amino acids. As DNA, the CDR3 is TGTGCCAGCAGCTTGGCAGGGGGCGACGAGCAGTACTTC. Residues: CASSLAGGDEQYF.

The V gene is TRBV20-1, the J gene TRBJ1-1, with a weak D call TRBD1 (6 bases). Per the germline V gene, CDR1 is DFQATT and CDR2 is SNEGSKA (reference sequence). The CDR3 contains 11 residues. Trimming left V 7 bases short and J 11 bases short, with 17 bases between. CDR3: CSGPLTGRAFF. DNA of the CDR3: TGCAGTGGCCCCCTGACAGGCCGGGCTTTCTTT.

This clone has just a few counts. The CDR3 sequence is CASTSGDRGFGGYTF. As DNA, the CDR3 is TGTGCCAGTACCTCGGGGGACAGGGGTTTCGGTGGCTACACCTTC. The chain carries TRBV19 and TRBJ1-2; 10 positions agree with TRBD1. V dropped 7 bases and J dropped 7; count of bases not matched to a gene: 12. From germline, CDR1 is LNHDA and CDR2 SQIVND (reference sequence). The CDR3 has 15 amino acids.

The chain is built from TRBV24-1 and TRBJ2-2; no firm D call. Germline assignment: CDR1 KGHDR and CDR2 SFDVKD. CDR3 length: 13 residues. Trimming took off 3 bases at V and 4 bases at J, with 5 bases between the two ends. This CDR3 reads CATSDGLTGELFF. CDR3 bases: TGTGCCACCAGTGATGGGCTCACCGGGGAGCTGTTTTTT.

The chain carries TRBV11-2 and TRBJ1-4; no firm D call. Germline V gene sequence: CDR1 SGHAT, CDR2 FQNNGV. CDR3 length: 13 residues. V was shortened by 6 bases and J by 7 bases, with 12 bases between the two germline ends. CDR3 in DNA: TGTGCCAGCAGTGGGCAGCTTGCTGAAAAACTGTTTTTT. Residues: CASSGQLAEKLFF.

The chain is built from TRBV29-1 and TRBJ2-3; 8 nucleotides align to TRBD2. The CDR3 has 15 residues. Germline CDR1 reads SQVTM; CDR2 reads ANQGSEA. The ends lost 7 bases at V and 5 bases at J; junction bases unmatched: 14. The CDR3 is CSARRVGGRIDTQYF. The CDR3 nucleotides are TGCAGCGCCCGAAGGGTTGGCGGGAGGATAGATACGCAGTATTTT.

This chain uses TRBV18 with TRBJ2-2; 10 bases are a match to TRBD2. Unmatched junction bases numbered 11, after V lost 5 bases and J lost 5 bases. The CDR3 spans 17 residues. The germline gives CDR1 KGHSH, CDR2 LQKENI. DNA of the CDR3: TGTGCCAGCTCATTCGGTCTAGCGGGAGCGTTGACCGGGGAGCTGTTTTTT. Its protein product is CASSFGLAGALTGELFF.

The V and J genes are TRBV7-2 and TRBJ2-7; 9 bases agree with TRBD1. The J segment lost 3 bases and the V segment lost 2 bases, leaving 11 bases of the junction unmatched. This CDR3 is 17 amino acids long. In germline, CDR1 is SGHTA, CDR2 FQGNSA. The CDR3 region is CASSLWLGQGNYYEQYF. Here the CDR3 DNA reads TGTGCCAGCAGCTTATGGTTGGGACAGGGAAACTACTACGAGCAGTACTTC.

V is TRBV18 and J is TRBJ2-7; possible D gene TRBD2, 6 bases. CDR3 size: 15 residues. Trimming left V 4 bases short and J 5 bases short, with 18 bases between. Germline-derived CDR1 and CDR2 are KGHSH and LQKENI. CDR3: CASSLIGDSGNEQYF. CDR3 sequence (DNA): TGTGCCAGCTCACTGATCGGGGACTCTGGCAACGAGCAGTACTTC.

The CDR3 DNA reads TGCGCCAGCAGGGGACAGGGGACAGATACGCAGTATTTT. Amino acids: CASRGQGTDTQYF. The V gene is TRBV5-1, the J gene TRBJ2-3; 10 bases line up with TRBD1. V trimming: 5 bases; J trimming: 3 bases; junction bases outside the gene matches: 0. Germline CDR1 reads SGHRS; CDR2 reads YFSETQ. CDR3 length: 13 amino acids. The full variable domain, with the rest looked up from reference TRBV5-1 and TRBJ2-3, is KAGVTQTPRYLIKTRGQQVTLSCSPISGHRSVSWYQQTPGQGLQFLFEYFSETQRNKGNFPGRFSGRQFSNSRSEMNVSTLELGDSALYLCASRGQGTDTQYFGPGTRLTVL.

The V gene is TRBV5-1, the J gene TRBJ1-2, with D possibly matching TRBD1 (6 bases). CDR1 is SGHRS and CDR2 is YFSETQ in the germline V gene. Trimming shortened V by 4 bases and J by 7 bases, and 14 bases separated the two germline ends. CDR3 length: 13 residues. CDR3 in DNA: TGCGCCAGCAGCCCAGGGGACGTCCGTGGCTACACCTTC. It codes for CASSPGDVRGYTF. Together with reference TRBV5-1 and TRBJ1-2, the CDR3 gives the full variable domain: KAGVTQTPRYLIKTRGQQVTLSCSPISGHRSVSWYQQTPGQGLQFLFEYFSETQRNKGNFPGRFSGRQFSNSRSEMNVSTLELGDSALYLCASSPGDVRGYTFGSGTRLTVV.

The chain uses TRBV19 and TRBJ2-2; perhaps TRBD1 as D (5 bases). The CDR3 is made up of 15 amino acids. V dropped 4 bases and J dropped 4 bases, with 13 bases sitting between them. The V gene's germline CDR1 is LNHDA and CDR2 SQIVND (reference sequence). The CDR3 spells CASSTVSGITGELFF. Written as DNA, the CDR3 is TGTGCCAGTAGTACTGTGTCAGGGATCACCGGGGAGCTGTTTTTT. The whole variable domain, filled in from reference TRBV19 and TRBJ2-2, reads DGGITQSPKYLFRKEGQNVTLSCEQNLNHDAMYWYRQDPGQGLRLIYYSQIVNDFQKGDIAEGYSVSREKKESFPLTVTSAQKNPTAFYLCASSTVSGITGELFFGEGSRLTVL.

The V gene is TRBV19, the J gene TRBJ1-1, with 8 bases aligning to TRBD1. Germline-derived CDR1 and CDR2 are LNHDA and SQIVND (reference sequence). The trim removed 7 bases at V and 1 base at J, leaving 8 bases unmatched. This CDR3 spans 15 amino acids. CDR3 sequence reads: CASTRGTGGNTEAFF. CDR3 bases: TGTGCCAGTACCCGGGGAACAGGGGGGAACACTGAAGCTTTCTTT.

V and J are TRBV19 and TRBJ1-1; tentatively, D is TRBD1 (6 bases). V lost 7 bases and J 3 bases, leaving 9 bases between the germline ends. The CDR3 covers 12 residues. CDR1 LNHDA and CDR2 SQIVND come from the germline V gene (reference sequence). CDR3 region: CASIGQYTEAFF. For the CDR3, the DNA is TGTGCCAGTATCGGACAGTACACTGAAGCTTTCTTT.

The rearrangement links TRBV7-2 to TRBJ2-7, with unresolved D. The V end lost 4 bases, the J end lost 3 bases, and 4 bases lay between the germline ends. Germline CDR1 reads SGHTA; CDR2 reads FQGNSA. The CDR3 has 11 amino acids. CDR3 bases: TGTGCCAGCAGCTACTACTACGAGCAGTACTTC. As protein: CASSYYYEQYF.

CDR3 DNA sequence: TGTGCCAGCAGTCCTTCGACAGGGCAGAGGGCTGAAGCTTTCTTT. Translation: CASSPSTGQRAEAFF. V gene TRBV6-5 combines with J gene TRBJ1-1, with 7 nucleotides matching TRBD1. Per germline, CDR1 MNHEY and CDR2 SVGAGI. CDR3 length: 15 amino acids. Unmatched junction bases numbered 12, after V lost 5 bases and J lost 6 bases.

The chain has TRBV7-2 and TRBJ2-1; TRBD1 matches 7 bases. Germline V CDR1 and CDR2: SGHTA, FQGNSA. This CDR3 is 15 amino acids long. Trimming took 5 bases from V and 6 from J; bases not matched to a gene: 10. The CDR3 spells CASSEGAGAFNEQFF. As DNA, the CDR3 is TGTGCCAGCAGCGAGGGGGCCGGGGCCTTCAATGAGCAGTTCTTC.

V usage is TRBV5-5 and J usage is TRBJ1-6; possibly TRBD1 for D (5 bases). With 5 bases removed from V and 5 bases from J, the gap between germline ends came to 17 bases. The CDR3 contains 16 residues. Germline values: CDR1 SGHKS, CDR2 YYEKEE (reference sequence). The CDR3 here is CASRAAQGGNNSPLHF. In DNA, the CDR3 is TGTGCCAGCAGGGCCGCTCAGGGTGGGAATAATTCACCCCTCCACTTT. Supplemented by reference TRBV5-5 and TRBJ1-6, the full variable domain reads DAGVTQSPTHLIKTRGQQVTLRCSPISGHKSVSWYQQVLGQGPQFIFQYYEKEERGRGNFPDRFSARQFPNYSSELNVNALLLGDSALYLCASRAAQGGNNSPLHFGNGTRLTVT.

V usage is TRBV7-2 and J usage is TRBJ1-5; D perhaps matches TRBD1 (6 bases). V lost 2 bases and J lost 0, with 8 bases in between. The CDR3 spans 15 residues. Germline V gene sequence: CDR1 SGHTA, CDR2 FQGNSA. CDR3 in DNA: TGTGCCAGCAGCTTAACAGGGATTAGCAATCAGCCCCAGCATTTT. It encodes CASSLTGISNQPQHF.

The V gene is TRBV2, the J gene TRBJ1-2, with D unclear. Germline V gene lookup returns CDR1 SNHLY and CDR2 FYNNEI. The CDR3 contains 12 residues. The V end was cut by 6 bases, the J end by 2 bases, with 7 bases between. CDR3 coding DNA: TGTGCCAGCAGGTCTCAGAACTATGGCTACACCTTC. As protein: CASRSQNYGYTF.

The chain is built from TRBV7-3 and TRBJ2-3, with 10 bases aligning to TRBD2. V shed 2 bases, J shed 0 bases, and the junction held 2 bases outside the gene matches. This CDR3 spans 16 amino acids. In germline, CDR1 is SGHTA, CDR2 FQGTGA. For the CDR3, the DNA is TGTGCCAGCAGCTTATTAGCGGGAGGAAGCACAGATACGCAGTATTTT. Translation: CASSLLAGGSTDTQYF. The full variable domain, its missing parts supplied by reference TRBV7-3 and TRBJ2-3, is GAGVSQTPSNKVTEKGKYVELRCDPISGHTALYWYRQSLGQGPEFLIYFQGTGAADDSGLPNDRFFAVRPEGSVSTLKIQRTERGDSAVYLCASSLLAGGSTDTQYFGPGTRLTVL.

This rearrangement joins TRBV29-1 to TRBJ2-5, with 7 bases aligning to TRBD1. The CDR3 is 16 residues long. CDR1 and CDR2 from the germline V gene are SQVTM and ANQGSEA. The J segment lost 2 bases and the V segment lost 4 bases, leaving 13 bases of the junction unmatched. CDR3 amino acids: CSVGGVGQSNQETQYF. The CDR3 DNA sequence: TGCAGCGTTGGAGGAGTGGGACAGTCCAATCAAGAGACCCAGTACTTC.

This clone has just one count. This chain joins TRBV7-2 and TRBJ2-7, with 8 nucleotides matching TRBD2. CDR1 and CDR2 from the germline V gene are SGHTA and FQGNSA. The CDR3 contains 15 residues. Losses at the gene ends were 1 base for V and 0 bases for J; bases not matched to a gene: 2. The CDR3 reads CASSLGGTSSYEQYF. The CDR3 DNA reads TGTGCCAGCAGCTTAGGTGGGACTAGCTCCTACGAGCAGTACTTC.

Turning to this clone: Other DNA sequences from this sample encode an identical CDR3 as well. The chain recombines TRBV7-9 with TRBJ2-2; weak D call: TRBD2 (5 bases). From germline, CDR1 is SEHNR and CDR2 FQNEAQ (reference sequence). V was cut by 3 bases and J by 6 bases, with 8 bases left in between. CDR3 length: 13 amino acids. The CDR3 sequence: CASSFEGAGELFF. The CDR3 region has the DNA TGTGCCAGCAGCTTCGAGGGAGCCGGGGAGCTGTTTTTT.

This clone was seen a single time. The gene calls are TRBV5-5 and TRBJ2-7; 7 nucleotides match TRBD1. The CDR3 runs to 13 residues. Germline V gene sequence: CDR1 SGHKS, CDR2 YYEKEE (reference sequence). The ends lost 2 bases at V and 7 bases at J; junction bases unmatched: 6. CDR3 protein: CASSLQGSREQYF. Written as DNA, the CDR3 is TGTGCCAGCAGCTTACAGGGGAGTCGGGAGCAGTACTTC.